Listed below are T cell receptor beta chains from one sample, sequenced in a study of blood T cell repertoires in COVID-19. Measured with immunoSEQ multiplex PCR; TCRdb has only the in-frame clones, and not every one. The sample records fewer than 200,000 clones, roughly 88% being singletons. The sample consisted of peripheral blood. The receptors derive from a man aged 55 to 69 who had recovered from COVID-19. CDR3s include the opening cysteine and the closing phenylalanine or tryptophan. D genes are given only for firm matches. Clone size is shown for a subset of rows, as once, few, many or a class of expanded clone.

V gene	clone size	J gene	D gene	CDR3 protein	CDR3 DNA
TRBV12-3/TRBV12-4	.	TRBJ1-4	TRBD1	CASSFRDREKLFF	TGTGCCAGCAGTTTCCGGGACAGGGAAAAACTGTTTTTT
TRBV7-2	.	TRBJ2-7	.	CASSFAGGTYEQYF	TGTGCCAGCAGCTTTGCAGGGGGGACCTACGAGCAGTACTTC
TRBV11-2	.	TRBJ1-4	.	CASSSKGIRDEKLFF	TGTGCCAGCAGCTCCAAGGGGATTAGGGATGAAAAACTGTTTTTT
TRBV11-3	.	TRBJ2-1	.	CASSPEGGFGVNEQFF	TGTGCCAGCAGCCCCGAGGGGGGGTTTGGGGTAAATGAGCAGTTCTTC
TRBV5-1	.	TRBJ2-2	TRBD2	CASSLTPNSLAGNGELFF	TGCGCCAGCAGTTTGACACCCAACTCACTAGCGGGGAACGGGGAGCTGTTTTTT
TRBV7-6	.	TRBJ2-2	TRBD2	CASSFATSANTGELFF	TGTGCCAGCAGCTTCGCGACTAGCGCGAACACCGGGGAGCTGTTTTTT
TRBV11-1	.	TRBJ2-2	TRBD2	CASRGGITGELFF	TGTGCCAGCCGCGGGGGGATCACCGGGGAGCTGTTTTTT
TRBV12-3/TRBV12-4	.	TRBJ1-2	.	CASSPLQGYGYTF	TGTGCCAGCAGCCCCTTACAGGGCTATGGCTACACCTTC
TRBV5-8	.	TRBJ1-1	TRBD1	CASSPRTGNTEAFF	TGTGCCAGCAGCCCACGGACAGGCAACACTGAAGCTTTCTTT
TRBV3-1/TRBV3-2	.	TRBJ2-2	TRBD2	CASNPGGGRGTGELFF	TGTGCCAGCAACCCCGGGGGGGGCCGGGGCACCGGGGAGCTGTTTTTT
TRBV21-1	.	TRBJ1-2	.	CASSSRTGNGYTF	TGTGCCAGCAGCAGCAGGACAGGGAACGGCTACACCTTC
TRBV18	.	TRBJ2-2	.	CASSPARTQNTGELFF	TGTGCCAGCTCACCGGCTAGAACACAGAACACCGGGGAGCTGTTTTTT
TRBV5-6	once	TRBJ2-5	.	CASSLGPGLDQETQYF	TGTGCCAGCAGCTTGGGTCCGGGACTGGACCAAGAGACCCAGTACTTC
TRBV7-3	.	TRBJ2-3	.	CASSSQMGGDTQYF	TGTGCCAGCAGCTCACAAATGGGGGGTGATACGCAGTATTTT
TRBV6-1	.	TRBJ2-5	TRBD2	CASSGGGRRADQETQYF	TGTGCCAGCAGTGGGGGGGGAAGAAGGGCGGACCAAGAGACCCAGTACTTC
TRBV2	.	TRBJ2-5	TRBD2	CARRLAGGETQYF	TGTGCCAGAAGACTAGCGGGGGGAGAGACCCAGTACTTC
TRBV5-1	.	TRBJ2-1	.	CASSLGGLIYNEQFF	TGCGCCAGCAGCTTGGGGGGACTTATTTACAATGAGCAGTTCTTC
TRBV12-5	.	TRBJ1-5	.	CASGSTGGVQPQHF	TGTGCTAGTGGTTCCACGGGGGGGGTTCAGCCCCAGCATTTT
TRBV30	.	TRBJ1-1	.	CAWTPISVGLSNTEAFF	TGTGCCTGGACCCCGATCTCCGTGGGGCTTTCGAACACTGAAGCTTTCTTT
TRBV27	.	TRBJ2-4	.	CASSSTVAKNIQYF	TGTGCCAGCAGTTCGACAGTAGCCAAAAACATTCAGTACTTC
TRBV23-1	.	TRBJ2-5	TRBD1	CASSQTLEDTQGEETQYF	TGCGCCAGCAGTCAAACTTTGGAGGACACCCAGGGGGAAGAGACCCAGTACTTC
TRBV28	.	TRBJ1-1	.	CASSLSTGVNTEAFF	TGTGCCAGCAGTTTATCCACAGGCGTGAACACTGAAGCTTTCTTT
TRBV6-5	.	TRBJ1-4	.	CASSSGEINEKLFF	TGTGCCAGCAGTTCAGGCGAGATTAATGAAAAACTGTTTTTT
TRBV10-1	.	TRBJ2-7	TRBD1	CASRGVRDSYEQYF	TGCGCCAGCAGGGGGGTACGGGACAGCTACGAGCAGTACTTC
TRBV3-1/TRBV3-2	.	TRBJ2-6	.	CASSQEWGAGANVLTF	TGTGCCAGCAGCCAAGAGTGGGGGGCTGGGGCCAACGTCCTGACTTTC
TRBV10-3	.	TRBJ2-7	TRBD1	CAISEGQGYEQYF	TGTGCCATCAGTGAAGGACAGGGTTACGAGCAGTACTTC
TRBV19	few	TRBJ2-1	TRBD2	CASRWRGGPEQFF	TGTGCCTCTCGGTGGCGGGGGGGCCCTGAGCAGTTCTTC
TRBV29-1	.	TRBJ1-2	TRBD1	CSVDVGTGNKAFGYTF	TGCAGCGTTGACGTGGGGACAGGGAATAAGGCCTTTGGCTACACCTTC
TRBV7-2	.	TRBJ1-5	.	CASSLEGRYSNQPQHF	TGTGCCAGCAGCTTAGAAGGCAGGTATAGCAATCAGCCCCAGCATTTT
TRBV4-2	.	TRBJ1-4	.	CASSQETDRGEKLFF	TGTGCCAGCAGCCAAGAAACCGACCGGGGGGAAAAACTGTTTTTT
TRBV27	.	TRBJ1-4	TRBD1	CASRQGQLGKLFF	TGTGCCAGCAGACAGGGGCAGCTGGGGAAACTGTTTTTT
TRBV2	.	TRBJ2-5	.	CASSDRGETQYF	TGTGCCAGCAGTGATAGGGGAGAGACCCAGTACTTC
TRBV18	.	TRBJ2-1	TRBD2	CASSPNPLAGGLSYNEQFF	TGTGCCAGCTCACCAAACCCGCTAGCGGGGGGACTCTCCTACAATGAGCAGTTCTTC
TRBV27	.	TRBJ2-3	.	CASRIFGTISTDTQYF	TGTGCCAGCAGAATATTCGGGACAATTAGCACAGATACGCAGTATTTT
TRBV3-1/TRBV3-2	.	TRBJ1-2	.	CASSPQTGPYGYTF	TGTGCCAGCAGCCCTCAGACAGGTCCTTATGGCTACACCTTC
TRBV2	.	TRBJ1-2	.	CASSDQGDGYTF	TGTGCCAGCAGTGATCAGGGTGACGGCTACACCTTC